This T cell receptor beta chain comes out of a study of cytomegalovirus exposure and HLA in healthy donors. PCR employed 60 Vbeta and 13 Jbeta primers. Only in-frame clones appear in the TCRdb table, and some are missing; sequencing was by immunoSEQ multiplex PCR. This sample has roughly 190,000 clones; approximately 80% occur once, and the top ten carry roughly a tenth. V gave up 6 bases and J gave up 7 bases, with 18 bases separating them. Germline-derived CDR1 and CDR2 are MNHEY and SMNVEV (reference sequence). The length of the CDR3 is 14 residues. Sequenced material: PBMCs. The TCR sequence derives from a woman between 50 and 59 years old in good health and CMV-seropositive. This rearrangement joins TRBV27 to TRBJ2-5, with D hard to call. DNA for the CDR3: TGTGCCAGCAGCCCAGACTTGGTGGATTGGACCCAGTACTTC. This gives the protein CASSPDLVDWTQYF.